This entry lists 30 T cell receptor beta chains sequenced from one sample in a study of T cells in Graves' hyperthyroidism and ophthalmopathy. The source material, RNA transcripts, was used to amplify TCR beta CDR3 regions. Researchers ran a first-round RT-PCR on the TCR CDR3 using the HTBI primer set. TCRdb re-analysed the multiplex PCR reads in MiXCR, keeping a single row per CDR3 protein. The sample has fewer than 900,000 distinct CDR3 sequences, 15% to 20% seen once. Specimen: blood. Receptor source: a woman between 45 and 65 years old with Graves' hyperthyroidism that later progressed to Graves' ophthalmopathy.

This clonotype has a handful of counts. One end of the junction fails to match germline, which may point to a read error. Here the CDR3 reads CSARVVGGSSCEQYF. CDR3 coding DNA: TGCAGTGCTAGAGTGGTAGGCGGGAGCTCCTGCGAGCAGTACTTC. The V and J genes are TRBV20-1 and TRBJ2-7; 7 bases are a match to TRBD2. The CDR3 is made up of 15 amino acids. Germline V CDR1 and CDR2: DFQATT, SNEGSKA (reference sequence).

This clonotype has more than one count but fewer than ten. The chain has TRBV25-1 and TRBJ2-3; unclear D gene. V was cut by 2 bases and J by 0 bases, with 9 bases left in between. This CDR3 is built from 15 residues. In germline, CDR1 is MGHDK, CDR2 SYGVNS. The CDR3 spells CASSEPRASTDTQYF. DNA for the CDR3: TGTGCCAGCAGTGAACCCCGGGCTAGCACAGATACGCAGTATTTT.

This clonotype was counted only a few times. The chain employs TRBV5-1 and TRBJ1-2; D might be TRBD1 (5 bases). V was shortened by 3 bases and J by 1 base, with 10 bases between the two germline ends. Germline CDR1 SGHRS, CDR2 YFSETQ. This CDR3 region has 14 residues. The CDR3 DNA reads TGCGCCAGCAGCTACGAAGACAGTAACTATGGCTACACCTTC. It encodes CASSYEDSNYGYTF. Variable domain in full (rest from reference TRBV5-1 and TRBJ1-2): KAGVTQTPRYLIKTRGQQVTLSCSPISGHRSVSWYQQTPGQGLQFLFEYFSETQRNKGNFPGRFSGRQFSNSRSEMNVSTLELGDSALYLCASSYEDSNYGYTFGSGTRLTVV.

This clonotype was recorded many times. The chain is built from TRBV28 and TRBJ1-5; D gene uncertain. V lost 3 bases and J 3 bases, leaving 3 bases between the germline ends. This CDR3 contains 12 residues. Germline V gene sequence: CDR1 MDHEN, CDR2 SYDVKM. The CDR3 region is CASSFVNQPQHF. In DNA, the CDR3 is TGTGCCAGCAGTTTCGTCAATCAGCCCCAGCATTTT. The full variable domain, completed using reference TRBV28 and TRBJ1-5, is DVKVTQSSRYLVKRTGEKVFLECVQDMDHENMFWYRQDPGLGLRLIYFSYDVKMKEKGDIPEGYSVSREKKERFSLILESASTNQTSMYLCASSFVNQPQHFGDGTRLSIL.

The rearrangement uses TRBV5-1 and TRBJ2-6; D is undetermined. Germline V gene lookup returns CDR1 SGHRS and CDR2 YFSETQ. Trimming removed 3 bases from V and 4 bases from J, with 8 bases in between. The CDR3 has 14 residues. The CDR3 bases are TGCGCCAGCAGCTCCGTGGGAGGGGCCAACGTCCTGACTTTC. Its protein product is CASSSVGGANVLTF.

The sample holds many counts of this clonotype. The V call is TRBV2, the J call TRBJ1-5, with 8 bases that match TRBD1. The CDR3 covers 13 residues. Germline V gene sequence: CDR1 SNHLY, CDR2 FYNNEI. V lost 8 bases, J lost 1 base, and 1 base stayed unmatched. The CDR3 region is CASDRGSNQPQHF. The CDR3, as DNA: TGTGCCAGCGACAGGGGAAGCAATCAGCCCCAGCATTTT.

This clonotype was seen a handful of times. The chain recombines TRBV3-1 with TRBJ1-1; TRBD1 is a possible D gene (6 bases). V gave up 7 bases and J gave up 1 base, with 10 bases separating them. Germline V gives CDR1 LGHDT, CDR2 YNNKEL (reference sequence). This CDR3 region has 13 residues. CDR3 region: CASKGRGNTEAFF. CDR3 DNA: TGTGCCAGCAAAGGCAGGGGGAACACTGAAGCTTTCTTT.

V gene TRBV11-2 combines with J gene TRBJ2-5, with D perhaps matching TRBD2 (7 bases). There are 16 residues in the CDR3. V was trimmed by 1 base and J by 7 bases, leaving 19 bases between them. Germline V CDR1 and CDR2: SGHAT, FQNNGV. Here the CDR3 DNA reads TGTGCCAGCAGCTTAGGGGGGCGGGGACTATTAACGACCCAGTACTTC. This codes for CASSLGGRGLLTTQYF.

The CDR3, as DNA: TGTGCCAGCAGCTCCTATAGGAGGGACAGGGGGCCGGTCGGGGAGCTGTTTTTT. It codes for CASSSYRRDRGPVGELFF. The chain links TRBV13 to TRBJ2-2; 12 nucleotides agree with TRBD1. J lost 7 bases, V lost 4 bases, and 13 bases had no gene match. The length of the CDR3 is 18 residues. Germline-derived CDR1 and CDR2 are PRHDT and FYEKMQ (reference sequence).

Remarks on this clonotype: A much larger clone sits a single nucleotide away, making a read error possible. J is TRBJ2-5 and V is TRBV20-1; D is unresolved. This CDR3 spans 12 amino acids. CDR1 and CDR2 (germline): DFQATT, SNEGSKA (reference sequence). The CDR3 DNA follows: TGCAGTGCTAGACGCTGGCAAGAGGCCCAGTACTTC. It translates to CSARRWQEAQYF.

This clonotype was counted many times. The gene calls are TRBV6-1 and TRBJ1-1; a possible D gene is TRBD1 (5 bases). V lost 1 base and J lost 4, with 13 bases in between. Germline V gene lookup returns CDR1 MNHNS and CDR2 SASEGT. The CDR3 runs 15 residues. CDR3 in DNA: TGTGCCAGCAGTGAAGACCCAGGGCGGGGCACTGAAGCTTTCTTT. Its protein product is CASSEDPGRGTEAFF.

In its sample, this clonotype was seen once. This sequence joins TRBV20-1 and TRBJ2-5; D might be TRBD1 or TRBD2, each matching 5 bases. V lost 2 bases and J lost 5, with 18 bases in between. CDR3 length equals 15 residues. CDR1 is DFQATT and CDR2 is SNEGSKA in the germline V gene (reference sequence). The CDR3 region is CSARRSGPLRETQYF. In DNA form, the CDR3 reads TGCAGTGCTAGACGATCGGGACCGCTACGGGAGACCCAGTACTTC.

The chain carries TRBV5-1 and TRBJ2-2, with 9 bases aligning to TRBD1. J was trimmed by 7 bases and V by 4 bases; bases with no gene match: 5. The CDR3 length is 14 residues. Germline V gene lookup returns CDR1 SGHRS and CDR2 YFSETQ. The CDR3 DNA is TGCGCCAGCAGCAGGGACAGGGTGGACGGGGAGCTGTTTTTT. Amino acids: CASSRDRVDGELFF. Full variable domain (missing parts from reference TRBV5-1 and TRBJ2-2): KAGVTQTPRYLIKTRGQQVTLSCSPISGHRSVSWYQQTPGQGLQFLFEYFSETQRNKGNFPGRFSGRQFSNSRSEMNVSTLELGDSALYLCASSRDRVDGELFFGEGSRLTVL.

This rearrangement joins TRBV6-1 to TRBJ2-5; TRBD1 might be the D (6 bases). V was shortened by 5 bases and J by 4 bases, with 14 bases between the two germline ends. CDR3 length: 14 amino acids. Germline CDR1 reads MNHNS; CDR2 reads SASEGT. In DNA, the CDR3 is TGTGCCAGCAGTCCTACGACAGGAGTAGAGACCCAGTACTTC. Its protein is CASSPTTGVETQYF.

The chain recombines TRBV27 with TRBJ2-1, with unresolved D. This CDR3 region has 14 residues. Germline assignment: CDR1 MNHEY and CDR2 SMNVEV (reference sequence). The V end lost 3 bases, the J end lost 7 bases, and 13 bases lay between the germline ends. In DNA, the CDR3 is TGTGCCAGCAGTTTTGGCCGGGTGGGGAATGAGCAGTTCTTC. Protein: CASSFGRVGNEQFF.

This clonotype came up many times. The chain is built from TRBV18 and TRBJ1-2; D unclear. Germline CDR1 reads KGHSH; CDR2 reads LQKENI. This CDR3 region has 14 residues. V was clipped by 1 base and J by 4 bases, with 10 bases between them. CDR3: CASSPRDRAYGYTF. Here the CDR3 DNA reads TGTGCCAGCTCACCACGGGATAGGGCCTATGGCTACACCTTC.

Written as DNA, the CDR3 is TGCGCCAGCAGCTGGAGCGGGGGGGATTCCACAGATACGCAGTATTTT. Its translation: CASSWSGGDSTDTQYF. The chain carries TRBV5-1 and TRBJ2-3; 10 nucleotides align to TRBD2. V shed 3 bases and J 2 bases; nucleotides not matched to a gene: 6. Per germline, CDR1 SGHRS and CDR2 YFSETQ. The CDR3 length is 16 residues.

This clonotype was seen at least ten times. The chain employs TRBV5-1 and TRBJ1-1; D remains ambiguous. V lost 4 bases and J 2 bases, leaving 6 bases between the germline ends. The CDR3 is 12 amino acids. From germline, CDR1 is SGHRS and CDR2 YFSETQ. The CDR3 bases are TGCGCCAGCAGCAACACTAACACTGAAGCTTTCTTT. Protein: CASSNTNTEAFF.

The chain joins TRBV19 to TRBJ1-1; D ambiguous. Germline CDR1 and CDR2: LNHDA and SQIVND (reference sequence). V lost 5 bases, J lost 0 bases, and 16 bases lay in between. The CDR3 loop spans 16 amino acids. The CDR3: CASSFSSGQMNTEAFF. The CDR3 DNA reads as TGTGCCAGTAGTTTCTCCTCGGGTCAAATGAACACTGAAGCTTTCTTT.

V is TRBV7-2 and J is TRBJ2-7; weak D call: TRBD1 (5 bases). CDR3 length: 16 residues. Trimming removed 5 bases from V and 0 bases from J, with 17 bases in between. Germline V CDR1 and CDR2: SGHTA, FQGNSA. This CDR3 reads CASSRLSGIPSYEQYF. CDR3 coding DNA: TGTGCCAGCAGCCGATTGTCAGGGATCCCCTCCTACGAGCAGTACTTC.

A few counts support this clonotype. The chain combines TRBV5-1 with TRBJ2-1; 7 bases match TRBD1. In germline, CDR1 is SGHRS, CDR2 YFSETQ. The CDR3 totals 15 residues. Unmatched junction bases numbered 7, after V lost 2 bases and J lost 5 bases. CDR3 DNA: TGCGCCAGCAGCTTTCCGCTGACAGGGCACAATGAGCAGTTCTTC. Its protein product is CASSFPLTGHNEQFF.

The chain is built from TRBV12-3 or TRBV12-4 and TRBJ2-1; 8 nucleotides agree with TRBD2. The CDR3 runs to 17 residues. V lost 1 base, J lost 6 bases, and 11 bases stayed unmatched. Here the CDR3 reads CASSLGAGAAKGNEQFF. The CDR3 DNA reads TGTGCCAGCAGTTTAGGAGCGGGGGCCGCTAAAGGCAATGAGCAGTTCTTC.

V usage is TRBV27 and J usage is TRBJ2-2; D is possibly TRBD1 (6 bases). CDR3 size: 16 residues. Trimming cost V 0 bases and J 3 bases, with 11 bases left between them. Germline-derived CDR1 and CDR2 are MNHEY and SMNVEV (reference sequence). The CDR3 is CASSLSQGLYTGELFF. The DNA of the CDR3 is TGTGCCAGCAGTTTATCTCAGGGGCTGTACACCGGGGAGCTGTTTTTT.

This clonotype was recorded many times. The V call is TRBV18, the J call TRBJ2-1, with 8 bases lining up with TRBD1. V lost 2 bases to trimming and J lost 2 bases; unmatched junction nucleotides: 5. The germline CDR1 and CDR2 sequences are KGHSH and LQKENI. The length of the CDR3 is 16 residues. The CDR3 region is CASSPIGQGAYNEQFF. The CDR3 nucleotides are TGTGCCAGCTCACCAATAGGACAGGGAGCCTACAATGAGCAGTTCTTC. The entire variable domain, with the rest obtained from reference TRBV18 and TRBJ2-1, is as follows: NAGVMQNPRHLVRRRGQEARLRCSPMKGHSHVYWYRQLPEEGLKFMVYLQKENIIDESGMPKERFSAEFPKEGPSILRIQQVVRGDSAAYFCASSPIGQGAYNEQFFGPGTRLTVL.

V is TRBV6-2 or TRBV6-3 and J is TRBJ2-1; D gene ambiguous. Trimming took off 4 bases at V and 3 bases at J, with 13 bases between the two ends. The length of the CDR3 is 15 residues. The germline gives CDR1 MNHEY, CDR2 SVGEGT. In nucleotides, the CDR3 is TGTGCCAGCAGTTCTGAGGAGTCTTTCTACAATGAGCAGTTCTTC. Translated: CASSSEESFYNEQFF.

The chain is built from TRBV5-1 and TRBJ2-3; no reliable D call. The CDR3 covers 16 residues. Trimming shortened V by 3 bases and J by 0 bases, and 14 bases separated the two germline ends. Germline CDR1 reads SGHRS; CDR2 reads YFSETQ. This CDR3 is CASSSPDGPSTDTQYF. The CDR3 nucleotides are TGCGCCAGCAGCTCTCCCGACGGTCCTAGCACAGATACGCAGTATTTT.

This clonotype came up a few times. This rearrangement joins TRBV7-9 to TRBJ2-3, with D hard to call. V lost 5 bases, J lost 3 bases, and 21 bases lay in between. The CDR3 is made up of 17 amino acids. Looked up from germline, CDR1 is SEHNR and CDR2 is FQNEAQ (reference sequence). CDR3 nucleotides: TGTGCCAGCAGCCCTGTAGGAACCTACTTTGGGACAGATACGCAGTATTTT. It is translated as CASSPVGTYFGTDTQYF.

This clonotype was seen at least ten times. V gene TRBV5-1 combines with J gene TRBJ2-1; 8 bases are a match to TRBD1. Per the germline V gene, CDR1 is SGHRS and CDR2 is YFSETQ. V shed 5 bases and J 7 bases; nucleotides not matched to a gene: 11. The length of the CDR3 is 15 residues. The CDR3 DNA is TGCGCCAGCAGTGAACAGGACAGGGCCGTGAATGAGCAGTTCTTC. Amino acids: CASSEQDRAVNEQFF.

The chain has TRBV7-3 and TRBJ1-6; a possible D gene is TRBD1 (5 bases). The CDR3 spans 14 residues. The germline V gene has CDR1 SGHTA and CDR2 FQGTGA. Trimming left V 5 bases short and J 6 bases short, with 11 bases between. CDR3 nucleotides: TGTGCCAGCAGCCGGGGCACGGGTAATTCACCCCTCCACTTT. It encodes CASSRGTGNSPLHF.

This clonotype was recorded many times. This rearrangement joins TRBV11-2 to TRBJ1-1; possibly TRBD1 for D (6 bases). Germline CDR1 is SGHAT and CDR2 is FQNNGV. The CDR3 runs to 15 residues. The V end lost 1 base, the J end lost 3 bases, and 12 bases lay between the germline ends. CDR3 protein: CASSLGGGLYTEAFF. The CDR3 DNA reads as TGTGCCAGCAGCTTAGGTGGGGGGCTTTACACTGAAGCTTTCTTT.